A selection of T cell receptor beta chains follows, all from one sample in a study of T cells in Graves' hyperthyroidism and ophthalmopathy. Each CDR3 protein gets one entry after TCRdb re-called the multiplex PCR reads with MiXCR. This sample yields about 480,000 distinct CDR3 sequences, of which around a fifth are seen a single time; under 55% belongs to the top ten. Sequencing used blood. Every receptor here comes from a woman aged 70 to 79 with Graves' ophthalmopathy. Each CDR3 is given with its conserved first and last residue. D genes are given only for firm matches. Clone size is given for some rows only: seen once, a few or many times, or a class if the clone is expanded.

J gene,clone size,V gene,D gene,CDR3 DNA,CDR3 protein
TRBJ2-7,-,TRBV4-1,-,TGCGCCAGCAGCCGCCTTGAGGACGGCTACGAGCAGTACTTC,CASSRLEDGYEQYF
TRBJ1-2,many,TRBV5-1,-,TGCGCCAGCAGCTCCAGGGAGGCCGGCTACACCTTC,CASSSREAGYTF
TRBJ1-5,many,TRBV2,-,TGTGCCAGCAGTAAAGAACAGGGTCACCATCAGCCCCAGCATTTT,CASSKEQGHHQPQHF
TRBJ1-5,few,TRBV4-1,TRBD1,TGCGCCAGCAGCCTCAGCAGGACAGGGAGGCAGCCCCAGCATTTT,CASSLSRTGRQPQHF
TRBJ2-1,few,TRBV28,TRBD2,TGTGCCAGCAGTTTATTTCCAAGCGGGAGAATGGGATTCAATGAGCAGTTCTTC,CASSLFPSGRMGFNEQFF
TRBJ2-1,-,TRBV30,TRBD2,TGTGCCTGGAGTCCGGGACTAGCGGGAATTAGCAATGAGCAGTTCTTC,CAWSPGLAGISNEQFF
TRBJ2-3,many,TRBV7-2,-,TGTGCCAGCAGCTTCCGGGCCCAGGGAGATACGCAGTATTTT,CASSFRAQGDTQYF
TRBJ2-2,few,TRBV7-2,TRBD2,TGTGCCAGCAGGGGCCGGGACTACCACACCGGGGAGCTGTTTTTT,CASRGRDYHTGELFF
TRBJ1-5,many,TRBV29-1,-,TGCAGCGTTGTGATTGATAGCAATCAGCCCCAGCATTTT,CSVVIDSNQPQHF
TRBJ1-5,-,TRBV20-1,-,TGCAGTGCTAGATTCTCTGGGGCAGTTAGCAATCAGCCCCAGCATTTT,CSARFSGAVSNQPQHF
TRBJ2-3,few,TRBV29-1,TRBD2,TGCAGCGTTGAGCCCGGGACTAGCCAGTCAGATACGCAGTATTTT,CSVEPGTSQSDTQYF
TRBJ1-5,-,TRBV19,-,TGTGCCAGTAGTACCCAAGACTTGGGGCCCCAGCATTTT,CASSTQDLGPQHF
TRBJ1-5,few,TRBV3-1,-,TGTGCCAGCAGCCAACAAGGGGGGGAGCCCCAGCATTTT,CASSQQGGEPQHF
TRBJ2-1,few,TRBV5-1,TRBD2,TGCGCCAGCAGCGTCGGAGTAGCGGGGAAATCCTACAATGAGCAGTTCTTC,CASSVGVAGKSYNEQFF
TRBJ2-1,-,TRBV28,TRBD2,TGTGCCAGCGGCTCTCTAGCGGGAGGGCCAACCAACATATACAATGAGCAGTTCTTC,CASGSLAGGPTNIYNEQFF
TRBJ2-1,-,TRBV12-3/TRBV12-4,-,TGTGCCAGCAGTTTAGCGGGGAGCTCCTTCAATGAGCAGTTCTTC,CASSLAGSSFNEQFF
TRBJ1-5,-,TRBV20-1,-,TGCAGTGCTAGAGGAACCCCCGCTAGCAATCAGCCCCAGCATTTT,CSARGTPASNQPQHF
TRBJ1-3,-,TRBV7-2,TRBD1,TGTGCCAGCAGCTTAGGGACAGGGCCCTCTGGAAACACCATATATTTT,CASSLGTGPSGNTIYF
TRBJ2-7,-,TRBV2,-,TGTGCCAGCACTGGCAGGAACTCCTACGAGCAGTACTTC,CASTGRNSYEQYF
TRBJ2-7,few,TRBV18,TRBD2,TGTGCCAGCTCCCCACGGAGTAGCGGGAACTCCTACGAGCAGTACTTC,CASSPRSSGNSYEQYF
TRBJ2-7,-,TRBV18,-,TGTGCCAGCTCACCAAGCTCAGGATTATCCTACGAGCAGTACTTC,CASSPSSGLSYEQYF
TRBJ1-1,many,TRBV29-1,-,TGCAGCGCTCGGGAGGGAGGGAACACTGAAGCTTTCTTT,CSAREGGNTEAFF
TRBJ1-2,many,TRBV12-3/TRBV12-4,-,TGTGCCAGCAGTCAGTGGCGGGGCTACACCTTC,CASSQWRGYTF
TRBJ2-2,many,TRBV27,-,TGTGCCAGCAGTTTGGGGTATAGCGGAAACACCGGGGAGCTGTTTTTT,CASSLGYSGNTGELFF
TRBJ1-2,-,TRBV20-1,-,TGCAGTGCTAGAGGCGATCGGGTTACCTATGGCTACACCTTC,CSARGDRVTYGYTF
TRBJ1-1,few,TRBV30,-,TGTGCCTGGACCCCCCTAGTCCTTGAAGCTTTCTTT,CAWTPLVLEAFF
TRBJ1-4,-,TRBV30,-,TGTGCCTGGAAAAGGGACGACGCGAATGAAAAACTGTTTTTT,CAWKRDDANEKLFF
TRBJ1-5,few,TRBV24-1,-,TGTGCCGTTGGAGGCCTGAGCGGCAATCAGCCCCAGCATTTT,CAVGGLSGNQPQHF